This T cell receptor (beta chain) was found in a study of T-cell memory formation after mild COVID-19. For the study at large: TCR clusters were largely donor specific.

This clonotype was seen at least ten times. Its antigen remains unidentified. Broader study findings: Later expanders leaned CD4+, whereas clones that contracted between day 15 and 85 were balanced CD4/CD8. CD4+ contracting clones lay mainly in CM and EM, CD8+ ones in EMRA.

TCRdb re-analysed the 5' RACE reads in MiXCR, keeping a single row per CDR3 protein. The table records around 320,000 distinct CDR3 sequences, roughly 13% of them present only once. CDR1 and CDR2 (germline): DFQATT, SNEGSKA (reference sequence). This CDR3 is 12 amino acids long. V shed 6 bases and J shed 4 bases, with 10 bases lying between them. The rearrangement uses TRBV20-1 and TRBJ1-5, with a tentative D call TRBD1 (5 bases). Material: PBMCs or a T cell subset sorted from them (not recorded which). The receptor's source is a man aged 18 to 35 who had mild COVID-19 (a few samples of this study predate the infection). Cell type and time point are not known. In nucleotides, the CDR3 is TGCAGTGCCCGGGGGGGAAATCAGCCCCAGCATTTT. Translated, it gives CSARGGNQPQHF.